This TCR beta chain was identified in a study of early T cells in non-severe SARS-CoV-2 infection. Study overall: Unpaired chains resulted from sequencing bulk RNA of unsorted whole blood. Findings and caveats of the study: Anti-spike CD8 specificities were favored by VDJdb matching, whose results missed private and CD4 specificities.

Individual cDNA molecules were tagged with unique molecular identifiers. Using its own MiXCR run on the 5' RACE reads, TCRdb lists one record per CDR3 protein. The table records more than 25,000 distinct CDR3 sequences, roughly a tenth of them present only once. This clonotype was seen at least ten times. What it recognizes is unknown. Germline CDR1 is SEHNR and CDR2 is FQNEAQ (reference sequence). This CDR3 region has 15 residues. The ends lost 8 bases at V and 0 bases at J; junction bases unmatched: 6. The rearrangement uses TRBV7-9 and TRBJ2-3; 9 nucleotides agree with TRBD1. This receptor was taken from an adult who was a healthcare worker with PCR-confirmed SARS-CoV-2 infection or an uninfected control (not recorded which). Material: whole blood. This CDR3 is CASRTGTGSTDTQYF. In DNA, the CDR3 is TGTGCCAGCCGCACCGGGACAGGGAGCACAGATACGCAGTATTTT. The full variable domain, rest sourced from reference TRBV7-9 and TRBJ2-3, is DTGVSQNPRHKITKRGQNVTFRCDPISEHNRLYWYRQTLGQGPEFLTYFQNEAQLEKSRLLSDRFSAERPKGSFSTLEIQRTEQGDSAMYLCASRTGTGSTDTQYFGPGTRLTVL.